The 20 T cell receptor beta chains in this list originate from one sample, sequenced in a study of blood T cell repertoires in COVID-19 (TCRdb year 2020). The library was produced with the immunoSEQ multiplex PCR assay. The table was pulled from immuneACCESS by TCRdb, which kept in-frame rearrangements only. Such tables lose some clones; where checked, under half of the loss comes from unresolved V genes, and the rest has no known cause. Recorded for this sample are approximately 200,000 clones; 85% of them occurred a single time. Of the sample, approximately 19% falls within the top ten clones. The sequenced sample consisted of PBMCs or T cells enriched from blood (not recorded which). The receptors here all came from a man between 35 and 55 years old who had recovered from COVID-19.

V usage is TRBV29-1 and J usage is TRBJ2-5, with 8 bases identical to TRBD2. V lost 3 bases, J lost 5 bases, and 2 bases stayed unmatched. CDR3 length: 12 amino acids. Germline V gene lookup returns CDR1 SQVTM and CDR2 ANQGSEA. The CDR3 spells CSVEREAETQYF. Written as DNA, the CDR3 is TGCAGCGTTGAGCGGGAGGCGGAGACCCAGTACTTC.

The chain has TRBV6-2 or TRBV6-3 and TRBJ2-7; D uncertain. The germline gives CDR1 MNHEY, CDR2 SVGEGT. CDR3 length equals 11 residues. Trimming removed 5 bases at V and 2 bases at J, with 4 bases between. The CDR3 is CASSLPYEQYF. DNA for the CDR3: TGTGCCAGCAGTCTACCCTACGAGCAGTACTTC.

This sequence joins TRBV4-3 and TRBJ1-1; 8 bases align to TRBD1. V lost 2 bases, J lost 1 base, and 6 bases stayed unmatched. CDR1 and CDR2 (germline): LGHNA, YSLEER. The CDR3 loop spans 16 amino acids. The CDR3, as DNA: TGCGCCAGCAGCCAATTTTCAGGGGGCCAGAACACTGAAGCTTTCTTT. This sequence encodes CASSQFSGGQNTEAFF.

V usage is TRBV6-5 and J usage is TRBJ1-5, with 9 bases identical to TRBD1. The J segment lost 4 bases and the V segment lost 6 bases, leaving 1 base of the junction unmatched. The CDR3 is 13 residues long. CDR1 is MNHEY and CDR2 is SVGAGI in the germline V gene. The CDR3 DNA follows: TGTGCCAGCAGACAGGGGGCGAATCAGCCCCAGCATTTT. Translated: CASRQGANQPQHF.

The chain has TRBV4-1 and TRBJ1-2; 8 nucleotides align to TRBD1. Trimming cost V 4 bases and J 7 bases; bases outside gene matches: 11. Germline loops: CDR1 MGHRA, CDR2 YSYEKL. The length of the CDR3 is 15 residues. The CDR3 nucleotides are TGCGCCAGCAGCCGCCTAGGACAGGGAGTTGGTGGCTACACCTTC. Translation gives CASSRLGQGVGGYTF.

The rearrangement joins TRBV19 to TRBJ1-2; TRBD1 aligns across 9 bases. CDR3 size: 16 residues. The trim removed 5 bases at V and 4 bases at J, leaving 11 bases unmatched. CDR1 and CDR2 (germline): LNHDA, SQIVND (reference sequence). The CDR3 sequence: CASSLLPGQGGYGYTF. Here the CDR3 DNA reads TGTGCCAGTAGTTTACTTCCGGGACAGGGCGGCTATGGCTACACCTTC.

J is TRBJ2-2 and V is TRBV10-3; TRBD1 matches 8 bases. The CDR3 has 14 residues. Germline loops: CDR1 ENHRY, CDR2 SYGVKD. V lost 10 bases, J lost 1 base, and 5 bases stayed unmatched. In nucleotides, the CDR3 is TGTGCCACGATGGACAGGGAGAACACCGGGGAGCTGTTTTTT. Protein product: CATMDRENTGELFF.

This clone has just a few counts. The J gene is TRBJ1-5, the V gene TRBV7-9; 7 bases agree with TRBD1. Germline V gene data show CDR1 as SEHNR and CDR2 as FQNEAQ (reference sequence). Trimming took 5 bases from V and 1 from J; bases not matched to a gene: 2. This CDR3 has 14 residues. Written as DNA, the CDR3 is TGTGCCAGCAGCCGGGGACAGAGCAATCAGCCCCAGCATTTT. Translated: CASSRGQSNQPQHF.

The rearrangement joins TRBV5-4 to TRBJ2-7; 7 bases agree with TRBD2. V trimming: 4 bases; J trimming: 2 bases; junction bases outside the gene matches: 9. The CDR3 runs 15 residues. CDR1 is SGHNT and CDR2 is YYREEE in the germline V gene (reference sequence). In nucleotides, the CDR3 is TGTGCCAGCAGCCCGGGGGAGCGGGGCCCCTACGAGCAGTACTTC. It encodes CASSPGERGPYEQYF. The full variable domain, in which reference TRBV5-4 and TRBJ2-7 provide the parts outside the CDR3, is ETGVTQSPTHLIKTRGQQVTLRCSSQSGHNTVSWYQQALGQGPQFIFQYYREEENGRGNFPPRFSGLQFPNYSSELNVNALELDDSALYLCASSPGERGPYEQYFGPGTRLTVT.

This rearrangement joins TRBV27 to TRBJ2-3, with 10 bases fitting TRBD2. J lost 3 bases, V lost 1 base, and 4 bases had no gene match. Germline CDR1 MNHEY, CDR2 SMNVEV (reference sequence). The CDR3 consists of 16 residues. CDR3 amino acids: CASSLFVLAGTDTQYF. In nucleotides, the CDR3 is TGTGCCAGCAGTTTATTTGTACTAGCGGGAACAGATACGCAGTATTTT.

This clone has just a few counts. V and J are TRBV19 and TRBJ1-5; possibly TRBD1 for D (5 bases). CDR3 length equals 19 residues. V was shortened by 5 bases and J by 1 base, with 24 bases between the two germline ends. Germline-derived CDR1 and CDR2 are LNHDA and SQIVND (reference sequence). The CDR3 nucleotides read TGTGCCAGTAGTGCTGACAGTCGGTTTTTTAAGTTAAGCAATCAGCCCCAGCATTTT. Amino acid sequence: CASSADSRFFKLSNQPQHF.

The rearrangement uses TRBV14 and TRBJ1-3, with D possibly being TRBD1 (6 bases). This CDR3 has 20 amino acids. V lost 3 bases to trimming and J lost 0 bases, with 24 bases between them. Germline-derived CDR1 and CDR2 are SGHDN and FVKESK. Here the CDR3 reads CASSHGGGTSYFGSGNTIYF. The CDR3 nucleotides are TGTGCCAGCAGCCATGGGGGGGGGACAAGTTATTTCGGCTCTGGAAACACCATATATTTT.

The J gene is TRBJ2-1, the V gene TRBV9; the D gene is possibly TRBD2 (6 bases). This CDR3 is 13 amino acids long. Trimming cost V 3 bases and J 4 bases, with 8 bases left between them. Germline V gene sequence: CDR1 SGDLS, CDR2 YYNGEE. In DNA, the CDR3 is TGTGCCAGCAGCGGGACTAATTACAATGAGCAGTTCTTC. Translating it yields CASSGTNYNEQFF.

The rearrangement links TRBV6-5 to TRBJ1-2, with D maybe TRBD1 (6 bases). This CDR3 spans 13 amino acids. The germline gives CDR1 MNHEY, CDR2 SVGAGI. With 7 bases removed from V and 8 bases from J, the gap between germline ends came to 17 bases. CDR3 bases: TGTGCCAGCACCCAGACAGGCGCCGTCGGCTACACCTTC. As protein: CASTQTGAVGYTF.

Regarding this clone: The junction does not match germline at one end; this may be a read error. The rearrangement links TRBV2 to TRBJ1-5; 7 bases match TRBD1. This CDR3 comprises 15 residues. CDR1 and CDR2 from the germline V gene are SNHLY and FYNNEI. The chain's CDR3 is CASRDNRDSFQPQHF. In nucleotides, the CDR3 is TGTGCCAGCCGTGACAACCGGGACAGCTTTCAGCCCCAGCATTTT.

J is TRBJ2-1 and V is TRBV27; 8 nucleotides align to TRBD1. V shed 5 bases and J 4 bases; nucleotides not matched to a gene: 4. This CDR3 is 14 amino acids long. In germline, CDR1 is MNHEY, CDR2 SMNVEV (reference sequence). CDR3 sequence (DNA): TGTGCCAGCAGTCTACGGACAGGGTACAATGAGCAGTTCTTC. This sequence encodes CASSLRTGYNEQFF.

This clone was seen a single time. The chain links TRBV3-1 (or the pseudogene TRBV3-2) to TRBJ2-1; no clear D gene. The CDR3 covers 13 residues. Trimming took 1 base from V and 9 from J, leaving 10 bases between them. In germline, CDR1 is LGHDT, CDR2 YNNKEL (reference sequence). CDR3 region: CASSQVQGAEQFF. The CDR3 DNA is TGTGCCAGCAGCCAAGTCCAAGGAGCTGAGCAGTTCTTC.

The rearrangement joins TRBV4-1 to TRBJ1-2, with 7 bases lining up with TRBD1. The germline V gene has CDR1 MGHRA and CDR2 YSYEKL. V shed 4 bases and J 2 bases; nucleotides not matched to a gene: 13. The CDR3 totals 17 residues. The CDR3 nucleotides read TGCGCCAGCAGCCCCGGTGGGGCAGGGGGGTTGAACTATGGCTACACCTTC. Its translation: CASSPGGAGGLNYGYTF.

The J gene is TRBJ1-5, the V gene TRBV5-5; TRBD1 is a possible D gene (5 bases). Trimming took 0 bases from V and 4 from J, leaving 11 bases between them. The CDR3 sequence is 15 residues long. Germline lookup yields CDR1 SGHKS and CDR2 YYEKEE (reference sequence). CDR3 DNA sequence: TGTGCCAGCAGCTTGGACAGGTTTATGAATCAGCCCCAGCATTTT. Its protein is CASSLDRFMNQPQHF.

This clone showed up just once. The chain has TRBV19 and TRBJ1-6; 8 bases align to TRBD1. From germline, CDR1 is LNHDA and CDR2 SQIVND (reference sequence). The CDR3 loop spans 14 amino acids. V lost 8 bases, J lost 0 bases, and 0 bases stayed unmatched. CDR3 amino acids: CASGTGSYNSPLHF. CDR3 coding DNA: TGTGCCAGTGGGACAGGCTCCTATAATTCACCCCTCCACTTT.